These 10 T cell receptor beta chains originate from one sample sequenced in a study of T cell repertoires in cytomegalovirus infection. In TCRdb, the reads were re-called with MiXCR into one record per CDR3 protein. This sample carries hundreds of thousands of distinct CDR3 sequences, roughly 16% of them seen once, and the ten largest clones take more than 10%. The sample taken for sequencing was PBMCs. These receptors were obtained from a human donor in good health (CMV status not recorded). Some clones in this sample may be carry-over from other donors' samples.

This chain uses TRBV12-3 or TRBV12-4 with TRBJ1-6, with 8 bases aligning to TRBD1. V shed 5 bases and J 16 bases; nucleotides not matched to a gene: 13. The CDR3 has 14 amino acids. The CDR3: CASSLGQGLIKLHF. CDR3 DNA: TGTGCCAGCAGTCTCGGACAGGGTCTTATCAAACTCCACTTT.

This clonotype was counted only a few times. The chain combines TRBV5-1 with TRBJ2-1, with TRBD1 matching over 7 bases. CDR1 and CDR2 (germline): SGHRS, YFSETQ. The CDR3 covers 15 residues. With V trimmed by 1 base and J by 7 bases, 8 bases remained unmatched. The chain's CDR3 is CASSLSPGGRNEQFF. The CDR3 nucleotides are TGCGCCAGCAGCTTGTCTCCAGGGGGAAGGAATGAGCAGTTCTTC.

This clonotype was seen repeatedly, ten times or more. V gene TRBV28 combines with J gene TRBJ2-6; TRBD1 might be the D (6 bases). CDR1 and CDR2 (germline): MDHEN, SYDVKM. With 4 bases removed from V and 0 bases from J, the gap between germline ends came to 16 bases. The CDR3 has 18 amino acids. In DNA, the CDR3 is TGTGCCAGCAGTTCCGGACAGACCACTCACTCTGGGGCCAACGTCCTGACTTTC. It yields the protein CASSSGQTTHSGANVLTF.

This clonotype was counted many times. An end of the junction differs from the germline gene, which may be a read error. This sequence joins TRBV7-6 and TRBJ2-1; D unresolved. The CDR3 consists of 12 residues. CDR1 and CDR2 (germline): SGHVS, FNYEAQ. The CDR3 is CASSGDWSSVNF. The CDR3 coding sequence is TGTGCCAGCAGCGGAGATTGGAGTTCAGTAAACTTC.

This clonotype appeared a few times. The chain is built from TRBV19 and TRBJ1-2; D is unresolved. The germline V gene has CDR1 LNHDA and CDR2 SQIVND (reference sequence). The CDR3 has 13 amino acids. Trimming took 6 bases from V and 6 from J, leaving 14 bases between them. This CDR3 is CASSFNLGDGYTF. The DNA of the CDR3 is TGTGCCAGTAGCTTTAATCTGGGTGATGGCTACACCTTC.

This clonotype has at least ten counts. V is TRBV5-4 and J is TRBJ1-2; D unclear. Germline loops: CDR1 SGHNT, CDR2 YYREEE (reference sequence). V lost 3 bases and J lost 5, with 29 bases in between. CDR3 size: 19 residues. This CDR3 is CASSSSFLTRVGGPYGYTF. The CDR3 DNA follows: TGTGCCAGCAGCTCTTCATTCTTGACACGAGTAGGCGGTCCGTATGGCTACACCTTC.

This clonotype was picked up many times. V usage is TRBV28 and J usage is TRBJ1-2; D gene unclear. The germline V gene encodes CDR1 MDHEN and CDR2 SYDVKM. CDR3 length equals 16 residues. V was shortened by 7 bases and J by 3 bases, with 21 bases between the two germline ends. The CDR3 region is CASNSGGDSEYYGYTF. CDR3 bases: TGTGCCAGCAATTCCGGAGGAGACTCAGAGTACTATGGCTACACCTTC.

The V and J genes are TRBV3-1 and TRBJ2-3; TRBD1 or TRBD2 may be the D gene (6 bases each). Looked up from germline, CDR1 is LGHDT and CDR2 is YNNKEL (reference sequence). CDR3 length: 15 amino acids. V lost 8 bases to trimming and J lost 1 base, with 16 bases between them. CDR3 sequence: CASAQPGGGTDTQYF. The CDR3 DNA sequence: TGTGCCAGCGCCCAACCCGGGGGCGGCACAGATACGCAGTATTTT.

The sample holds many counts of this clonotype. The chain recombines TRBV12-3 or TRBV12-4 with TRBJ1-2; D call uncertain. This CDR3 comprises 12 residues. Trimming removed 8 bases from V and 2 bases from J, with 9 bases in between. The CDR3 sequence is CASADRNYGYTF. The CDR3 region has the DNA TGTGCCAGCGCAGATCGAAACTATGGCTACACCTTC.

This clonotype showed up just a few times. The rearrangement joins TRBV12-3 or TRBV12-4 to TRBJ1-1, with no clear D. This CDR3 region has 15 residues. Trimming took 2 bases from V and 0 from J, leaving 10 bases between them. CDR3 in DNA: TGTGCCAGCAGTTTATTCGGGATTATGAACACTGAAGCTTTCTTT. Translating it yields CASSLFGIMNTEAFF.